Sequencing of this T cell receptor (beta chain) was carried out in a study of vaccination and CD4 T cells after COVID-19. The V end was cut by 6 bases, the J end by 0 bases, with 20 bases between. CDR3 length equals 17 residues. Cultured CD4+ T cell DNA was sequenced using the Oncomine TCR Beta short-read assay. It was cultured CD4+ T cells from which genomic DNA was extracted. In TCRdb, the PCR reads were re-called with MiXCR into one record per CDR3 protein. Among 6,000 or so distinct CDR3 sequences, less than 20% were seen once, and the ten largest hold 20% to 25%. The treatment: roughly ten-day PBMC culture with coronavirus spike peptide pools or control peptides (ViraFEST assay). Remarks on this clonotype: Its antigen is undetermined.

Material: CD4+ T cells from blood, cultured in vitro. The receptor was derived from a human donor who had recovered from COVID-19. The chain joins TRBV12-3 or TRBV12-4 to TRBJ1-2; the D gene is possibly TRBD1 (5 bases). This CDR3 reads CASRPSSPGATNYGYTF. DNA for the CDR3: TGTGCCAGCAGACCCTCCTCTCCCGGGGCTACTAACTATGGCTACACCTTC.